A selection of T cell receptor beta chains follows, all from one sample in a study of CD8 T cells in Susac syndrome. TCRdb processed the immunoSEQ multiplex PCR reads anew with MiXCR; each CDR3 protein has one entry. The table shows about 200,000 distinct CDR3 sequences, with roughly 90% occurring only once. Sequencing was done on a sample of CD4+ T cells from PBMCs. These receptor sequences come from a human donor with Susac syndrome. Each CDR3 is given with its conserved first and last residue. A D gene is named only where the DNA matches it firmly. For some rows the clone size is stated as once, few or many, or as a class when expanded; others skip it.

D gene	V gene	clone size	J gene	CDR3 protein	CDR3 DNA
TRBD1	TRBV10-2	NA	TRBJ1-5	CASRVGTGEQPQHF	TGCGCCAGCAGAGTAGGGACAGGGGAACAGCCCCAGCATTTT
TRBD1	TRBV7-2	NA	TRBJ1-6	CASSLARQGVDNSPLHF	TGTGCCAGCAGCTTAGCGAGACAGGGTGTAGATAATTCACCCCTCCACTTT
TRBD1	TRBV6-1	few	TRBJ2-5	CASSKQGPETQYF	TGTGCCAGCAGTAAACAGGGGCCGGAGACCCAGTACTTC
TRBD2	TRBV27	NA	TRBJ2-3	CASSPTAGAITDTQYF	TGTGCCAGCAGTCCCACAGCGGGAGCGATCACAGATACGCAGTATTTT
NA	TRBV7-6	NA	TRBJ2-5	CASSPGLETQYF	TGTGCCAGCAGCCCGGGACTTGAGACCCAGTACTTC
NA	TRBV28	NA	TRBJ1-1	CASSIPTVNTEAFF	TGTGCCAGCAGTATCCCGACAGTGAACACTGAAGCTTTCTTT
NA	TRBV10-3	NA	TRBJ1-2	CAISELVGSIYGYTF	TGTGCCATCAGTGAGTTAGTGGGCAGTATCTATGGCTACACCTTC
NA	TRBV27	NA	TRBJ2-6	CASGRSGANVLTF	TGTGCCAGCGGTCGATCTGGGGCCAACGTCCTGACTTTC
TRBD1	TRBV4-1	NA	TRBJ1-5	CASSRERQGQPQHF	TGCGCCAGCAGCCGAGAACGACAGGGACAGCCCCAGCATTTT
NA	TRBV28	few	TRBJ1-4	CAIGVLDEKLFF	TGTGCCATTGGGGTACTTGATGAAAAACTGTTTTTT
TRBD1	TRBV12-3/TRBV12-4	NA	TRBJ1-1	CASSKQGSSEEAFF	TGTGCCAGCAGTAAACAGGGGTCCTCTGAGGAAGCTTTCTTT
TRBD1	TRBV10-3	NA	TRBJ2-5	CAISDQTGGETQYF	TGTGCCATCAGTGATCAAACAGGGGGAGAGACCCAGTACTTC
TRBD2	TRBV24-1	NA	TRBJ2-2	CATSDLGLAGANTGELFF	TGTGCCACCAGTGATTTAGGGCTAGCGGGAGCGAACACCGGGGAGCTGTTTTTT
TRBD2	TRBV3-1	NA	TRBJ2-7	CASSQASGAYEQYF	TGTGCCAGCAGCCAAGCTAGCGGAGCCTACGAGCAGTACTTC
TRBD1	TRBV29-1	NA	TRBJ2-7	CSARGQGASYEQYF	TGCAGCGCCAGGGGGCAAGGGGCCTCCTACGAGCAGTACTTC
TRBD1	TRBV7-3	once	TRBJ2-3	CASSRQGDTQYF	TGTGCCAGCAGCCGACAGGGAGATACGCAGTATTTT
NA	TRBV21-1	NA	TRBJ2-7	CASSNGRDRASYEQYF	TGTGCCAGCAGCAATGGCCGGGACAGGGCCTCCTACGAGCAGTACTTC
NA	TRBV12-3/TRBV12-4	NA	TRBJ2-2	CASSLFYGPRRTGELFF	TGTGCCAGCAGTTTATTTTACGGACCGCGGCGGACCGGGGAGCTGTTTTTT
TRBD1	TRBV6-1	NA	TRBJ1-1	CASSGDRADTEAFF	TGTGCCAGCAGTGGCGACAGGGCGGACACTGAAGCTTTCTTT
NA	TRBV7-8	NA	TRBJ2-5	CASSYTRQQETQYF	TGTGCCAGCAGTTATACTAGACAGCAAGAGACCCAGTACTTC
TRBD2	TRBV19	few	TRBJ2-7	CASSLTSGSHEQYF	TGTGCCAGTAGTTTAACTAGCGGGAGCCACGAGCAGTACTTC
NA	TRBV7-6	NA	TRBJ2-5	CASSQRGETQYF	TGTGCCAGCAGCCAAAGGGGAGAGACCCAGTACTTC
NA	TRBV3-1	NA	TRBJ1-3	CASSQIYTIYF	TGTGCCAGCAGCCAAATCTACACCATATATTTT
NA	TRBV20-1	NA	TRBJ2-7	CSAMWGSSYEQYF	TGCAGTGCAATGTGGGGGAGCTCCTACGAGCAGTACTTC
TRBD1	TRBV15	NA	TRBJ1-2	CATSREGQLNYGYTF	TGTGCCACCAGCAGAGAGGGACAGCTCAACTATGGCTACACCTTC
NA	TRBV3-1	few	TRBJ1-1	CASSLQVDTEAFF	TGTGCCAGCAGCCTACAGGTGGACACTGAAGCTTTCTTT
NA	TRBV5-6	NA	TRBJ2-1	CASSLRGPGNNEQFF	TGTGCCAGCAGCTTACGGGGCCCCGGGAACAATGAGCAGTTCTTC
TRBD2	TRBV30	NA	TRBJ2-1	CAWRTSGNWNEQFF	TGTGCCTGGAGGACTAGCGGGAATTGGAATGAGCAGTTCTTC
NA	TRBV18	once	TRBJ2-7	CASSPRTPTYEQYF	TGTGCCAGCTCACCGAGGACACCTACCTACGAGCAGTACTTC
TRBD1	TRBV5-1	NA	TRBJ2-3	CASGPGQGLPDTQYF	TGCGCCTCGGGTCCGGGACAGGGTTTGCCAGATACGCAGTATTTT
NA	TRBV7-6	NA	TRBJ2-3	CASSFGSLPTDTQYF	TGTGCCAGCAGCTTCGGTTCCTTACCAACAGATACGCAGTATTTT
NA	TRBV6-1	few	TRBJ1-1	CASSETAMNTEAFF	TGTGCCAGCAGTGAAACGGCGATGAACACTGAAGCTTTCTTT
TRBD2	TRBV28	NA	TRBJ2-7	CASSGGLAGRYEQYF	TGTGCCAGCAGTGGGGGACTAGCGGGCCGCTACGAGCAGTACTTC
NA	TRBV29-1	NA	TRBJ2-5	CSVRSGILRSETQYF	TGCAGCGTGCGGTCGGGCATACTCCGGTCAGAGACCCAGTACTTC
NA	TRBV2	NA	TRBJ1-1	CASSEQGFVDTEAFF	TGTGCCAGCAGTGAACAGGGGTTTGTGGACACTGAAGCTTTCTTT
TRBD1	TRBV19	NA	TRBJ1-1	CASSIDPGDRYAFF	TGTGCCAGTAGTATAGATCCGGGGGACAGGTACGCTTTCTTT
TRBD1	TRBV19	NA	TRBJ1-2	CASRQGAFRYGYTF	TGTGCCAGTAGACAGGGGGCCTTCAGGTATGGCTACACCTTC
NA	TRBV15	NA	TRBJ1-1	CATSRDLEANTEAFF	TGTGCCACCAGCAGAGATCTTGAGGCGAACACTGAAGCTTTCTTT
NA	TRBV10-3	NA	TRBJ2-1	CAISDTVNEQFF	TGTGCCATCAGTGACACTGTCAATGAGCAGTTCTTC
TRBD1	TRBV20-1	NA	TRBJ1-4	CSARANRGPGEKLFF	TGCAGTGCTAGAGCCAACAGGGGGCCGGGGGAAAAACTGTTTTTT
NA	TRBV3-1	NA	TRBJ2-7	CASSPANPYEQYF	TGTGCCAGCAGCCCAGCAAACCCCTACGAGCAGTACTTC
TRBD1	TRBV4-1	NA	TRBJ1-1	CASSQDRTGAEAFF	TGCGCCAGCAGCCAAGATAGGACAGGAGCTGAAGCTTTCTTT
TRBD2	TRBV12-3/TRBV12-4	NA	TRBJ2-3	CASSLFGLAGEDTQYF	TGTGCCAGCAGTTTATTTGGACTAGCGGGGGAAGATACGCAGTATTTT
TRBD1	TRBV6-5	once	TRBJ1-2	CASTNRGGYTF	TGTGCCAGCACCAACAGGGGTGGCTACACCTTC
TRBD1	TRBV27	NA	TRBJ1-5	CASSESRDRGQPQHF	TGTGCCAGCAGTGAATCCCGCGACAGGGGTCAGCCCCAGCATTTT
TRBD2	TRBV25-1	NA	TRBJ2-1	CASSPERGAYNEQFF	TGTGCCAGCAGTCCGGAGCGGGGAGCCTACAATGAGCAGTTCTTC
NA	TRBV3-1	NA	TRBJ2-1	CASSQDRDSRVYNEQFF	TGTGCCAGCAGCCAAGATCGGGATAGCCGGGTCTACAATGAGCAGTTCTTC
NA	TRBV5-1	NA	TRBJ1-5	CASSFDSPNQPQHF	TGCGCCAGCAGCTTCGACAGTCCCAATCAGCCCCAGCATTTT
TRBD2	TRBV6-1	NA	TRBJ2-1	CASSLGSGGPISYNEQFF	TGTGCCAGCAGTCTCGGGTCGGGAGGGCCGATCTCGTACAATGAGCAGTTCTTC
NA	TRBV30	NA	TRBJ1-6	CAWRGNSPLHF	TGTGCCTGGAGAGGCAACTCACCCCTCCACTTT
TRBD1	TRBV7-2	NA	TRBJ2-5	CASSLVGRGQAGTQYF	TGTGCCAGCAGCTTAGTAGGACGGGGACAGGCCGGGACCCAGTACTTC
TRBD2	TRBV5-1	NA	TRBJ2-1	CASSSSGLAGEQFF	TGCGCCAGCAGCTCCAGCGGACTAGCGGGTGAGCAGTTCTTC
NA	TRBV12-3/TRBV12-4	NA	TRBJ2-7	CASSLCLACEQYF	TGTGCCAGCAGTTTATGTCTAGCGTGCGAGCAGTACTTC
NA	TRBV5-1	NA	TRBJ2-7	CASSLFGSGDEQYF	TGCGCCAGCAGCTTGTTTGGGTCAGGGGACGAGCAGTACTTC
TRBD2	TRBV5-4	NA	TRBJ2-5	CASSLDLAGAQETQYF	TGTGCCAGCAGCTTGGATCTAGCGGGGGCCCAAGAGACCCAGTACTTC
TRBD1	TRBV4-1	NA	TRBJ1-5	CASSLTTGDSNQPQHF	TGCGCCAGCAGCCTTACTACAGGGGATAGCAATCAGCCCCAGCATTTT